This entry concerns a single TCR beta chain. In the authors' workflow: Estimation of nucleated cell counts was performed using reference gene primer amplification. Clones were sequenced by immunoSEQ multiplex PCR, and TCRdb holds only the in-frame ones, with some missing. That table gives V, J and clone size, and the DNA gave D and trimming. The data show roughly 240,000 clones, with 65% to 90% seen just once and approximately 4.5% held by the top ten. Looked up from germline, CDR1 is SGHKS and CDR2 is YYEKEE (reference sequence). V shed 0 bases and J shed 7 bases, with 12 bases lying between them. This CDR3 spans 14 amino acids. This record belongs to a study of blood T cell repertoires in COVID-19.

This clonotype originated in an older woman with acute or convalescent COVID-19. V usage is TRBV5-5 and J usage is TRBJ2-3; D is unresolved. Sequenced input: peripheral blood. As DNA, the CDR3 is TGTGCCAGCAGCTTGGAATTTCGGGTAAATACGCAGTATTTT. Translation: CASSLEFRVNTQYF.